This TCR beta chain was identified during a study of PD-1 blockade in classical Hodgkin lymphoma. About the research overall: The patients were dosed with nivolumab 3 mg/kg, infused intravenously every 2 weeks.

Libraries were prepared by immunoSEQ multiplex PCR; TCRdb keeps only in-frame clonotypes and omits some of them. The sample holds about 110,000 clones, roughly nine tenths seen once. Described time point: cycle 4 day 1 (C4D1), after five to seven weeks of nivolumab. Relapse after autologous stem cell transplantation occurred in every patient, and brentuximab vedotin exposure varied. This clone was seen only once. Its antigen is undetermined. Overall study results and limits: Diminished baseline TCR diversity has been reported in newly diagnosed patients relative to healthy donors.

This TCR was sampled from a human donor with classical Hodgkin lymphoma. The starting material was peripheral blood mononuclear cells (PBMCs), obtained before the fourth cycle of nivolumab.

The CDR3 DNA is TGTGCCAGCAGTGACCGACTAGCTCGCTCCCCCAATGAGCAGTTCTTC. Translated: CASSDRLARSPNEQFF. This chain links TRBV6-1 with TRBJ2-1, with 7 bases matching TRBD2. Germline loops: CDR1 MNHNS, CDR2 SASEGT. The CDR3 loop spans 16 amino acids. With V trimmed by 3 bases and J by 6 bases, 11 bases remained unmatched.